Detailed here is one T cell receptor (beta chain). Which antigen it targets is not known. No much larger clone is present one base from it, and per-base qualities are unavailable. RNA was extracted using the RNeasy kit, and about 0.45 to 1 microgram was reverse transcribed with random hexamers. TCR beta CDR3 regions were amplified with the immunoSEQ multiplex PCR assay covering 54 Vbeta and 13 Jbeta segments. PCR amplification bias was corrected using a synthetic template baseline for primer optimization and computational correction. Concerning the study's data processing: Reads were annotated to V, D and J genes per IMGT and analyzed with immunoSEQ Analyzer, keeping only productive sequences. Clonality was computed as one minus Shannon entropy normalized by log2 of the number of productive unique sequences. Public and private clones were assessed among the 100 most prevalent clones of each patient and control. Susac-specific clones were defined as absent from healthy and MS cohorts, over a thousand published viral clones and other ImmuneACCESS disease sequences. Using fastp at Q25 and MiXCR, TCRdb reprocessed the public reads and kept productive beta chains. Rows with a matching CDR3 protein are joined into one entry that keeps the most common DNA and genes. TCRdb, not the original authors, processed these V and J calls. The sample data list some 130,000 distinct CDR3 sequences, and 85% to 95% of these were observed just once. More than 0.15% of the sample rests with the top ten.

This specimen belongs to a study of CD8 T cells in Susac syndrome (dated by TCRdb to the late 2010s). Some background on the complete study: Among the sequenced Susac syndrome patients, five or six had clinically active disease and eight or nine were in clinical remission. Whether CD8+ T cell activation and differentiation in Susac syndrome was antigen driven was tested using repertoire sequencing. At blood withdrawal, Susac syndrome patients were therapy-naive, treated with corticosteroids (with IVIg additionally given to some), or treated with IVIg alone. The clonality of the CD8+ T cell repertoire was compared across over 9 healthy donors, roughly 14 Susac syndrome patients and about 16 multiple sclerosis patients. General study outcomes and caveats: The number of individuals in the TCR sequencing and HLA analysis was recognized as being relatively small. In the total CD8+ and CD8+ TEMRA repertoires, sixteen and five Susac-specific public clones, respectively, were identified. CD8+ repertoires in Susac syndrome showed clonal expansion, which was highest in CD8+ TEMRA cells and was greater in clinically active patients than in remitting patients.

Based on the germline V gene (reference sequence), the CDR1 and CDR2 sequences are MNHEY and SMNVEV. The CDR3 spans 15 residues, from the cysteine through the phenylalanine. The sequence is cut down to CDR3 DNA, 45 bases in frame from base 1. Germline trimming amounts to 5 bases on V and 4 bases on J, with 9 as the count of junction bases outside the gene matches. High-throughput TCR beta sequencing profiled peripheral blood CD8+ and CD4+ T cells from healthy donors, Susac syndrome patients and multiple sclerosis patients. Recently defined diagnostic criteria for definite or probable disease were met by the Susac syndrome patients. Bulk CD8+ and CD4+ T cells were purified magnetically by negative isolation, whereas CD8+ TEMRA cells were enriched by FACS. Blood was drawn into EDTA tubes, processed within 24 hours, and PBMCs were isolated by density gradient centrifugation. PBMCs intended for TCR sequencing were cryopreserved in liquid nitrogen and were subsequently thawed in a 37 degrees C water bath. A purity of at least 90% was achieved for sorted or isolated CD4+, CD8+ and CD8+ TEMRA cells.

What was sequenced was CD8+ T cells from PBMCs. The V and J genes are TRBV27 and TRBJ2-5; the junction holds 8 bases that match TRBD2. This TCR was sampled from a human donor with Susac syndrome. The nucleotides are TGTGCCAGCAGTCTAAGCGGGAGTGGGCGAGAGACCCAGTACTTC. This translates into CASSLSGSGRETQYF.